The clone carrying this TCR beta chain was picked up a small number of times. Its specificity is unknown. After 5'RACE with constant-segment primers, TCR alpha and TCR beta cDNA libraries carrying sample barcodes and UMIs were obtained. Using its own MiXCR run on the 5' RACE reads, TCRdb lists one record per CDR3 protein. The sample has roughly 170,000 distinct CDR3 sequences; around 21% are singletons. This specimen comes from a study of T-cell memory formation after mild COVID-19. Regarding the study as a whole: A second wave expanding day 15 to 37 was CD4+-biased; contracting clones were balanced.

Trimming removed 1 base at V and 2 bases at J, with 10 bases between. Germline CDR1 SGHAT, CDR2 FQNNGV. The CDR3 is 15 residues long. This clonotype was obtained from an adult woman who had mild COVID-19 (a few samples of this study predate the infection). Cell type and time point are not known. The chain links TRBV11-2 to TRBJ2-3, with a weak D call TRBD2 (6 bases). Sample: PBMCs or a T cell subset sorted from them (not recorded which). The CDR3: CASSLVGGPTDTQYF. CDR3 nucleotides: TGTGCCAGCAGCTTAGTGGGGGGACCCACAGATACGCAGTATTTT.